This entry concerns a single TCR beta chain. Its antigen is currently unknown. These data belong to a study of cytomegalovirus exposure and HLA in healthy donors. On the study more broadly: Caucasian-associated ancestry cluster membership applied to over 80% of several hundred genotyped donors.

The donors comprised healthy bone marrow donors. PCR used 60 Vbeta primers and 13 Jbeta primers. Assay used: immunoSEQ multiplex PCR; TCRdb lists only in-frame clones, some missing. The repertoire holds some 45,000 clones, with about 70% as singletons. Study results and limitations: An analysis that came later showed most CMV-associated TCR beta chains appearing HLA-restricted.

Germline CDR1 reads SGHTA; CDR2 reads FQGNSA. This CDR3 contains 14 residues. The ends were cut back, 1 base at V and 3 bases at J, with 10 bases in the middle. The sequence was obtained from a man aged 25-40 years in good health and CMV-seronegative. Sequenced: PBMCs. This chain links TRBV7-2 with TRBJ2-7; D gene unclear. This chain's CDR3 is CASSLGGTSYEQYF. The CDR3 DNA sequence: TGTGCCAGCAGCTTAGGCGGAACCAGCTACGAGCAGTACTTC.